This T cell receptor beta chain was recovered during a study of siplizumab effects on memory and regulatory T cells (dated 2019 in TCRdb). At the level of the whole study: The effect of the anti-CD2 antibody siplizumab on alloreactive T-cell subsets was examined in allogeneic mixed lymphocyte reactions constructed from human PBMCs. General conclusions and limits of the study: The cumulative frequency of alloreactive sequences that could be traced back to unstimulated CD4+ memory T cells was significantly reduced by siplizumab. Greater diversity appeared to be present in unstimulated naive T cells than in memory T cells, and a substantial contribution to the alloresponse seemed to be made by naive cells. Among mappable alloreactive CD4+ clones, the Treg-derived fraction averaged approximately 66% with siplizumab versus 25% to 30% in control reactions. Because sequences at frequencies below about 10^-5 were poorly captured, only a minor fraction of alloreactive clones could be mapped back to unstimulated subsets. About 75-96% of proliferating CD4+ or CD8+ clones could not be given a naive or memory phenotype. Whether proliferating Tregs from siplizumab cultures were suppressive was not functionally confirmed.

Trimming costs V 2 bases and J 5 bases, and their ends lie 7 bases apart. The CDR3 sequence holds 12 residues, the cysteine and phenylalanine included. CDR3 DNA only is kept here, 36 bases in frame from base 1. CDR1 and CDR2 are read off the germline V gene (reference sequence) as GTSNPN and SVGIG. Notes on this clone: The specificity of this receptor is unknown. No much larger clone exists at a distance of one base, and base qualities are not known.

Library generation was performed with the immunoSEQ multiplex PCR assay. Roughly 10^5 TCR templates per sample were assayed on the deep sequencing platform. Genomic DNA extracted from sorted T cells was used for TCRbeta CDR3 sequencing. For the original study's pipeline: The R programming language was used for clonal analysis of TCRbeta CDR3 data. Alloreactive CD4+ and CD8+ clones were defined by comparing unstimulated samples with post-reaction CFSE-low samples. Alloreactive CD4+ clones were assigned to regulatory or non-regulatory origin by matching sequences to sorted unstimulated Treg and non-Treg repertoires. TCRdb mirrors the immuneACCESS table, restricted to in-frame sequences. Some clones are absent from its copies; in checked studies, under half trace to an unresolved V gene, and the reason for the others is unknown. V and J calls and clone size come straight from that table; D and trimming were deduced from the DNA. Recorded for this sample are roughly 62,000 clones; 80% to 95% of them occurred a single time. The ten largest clonotypes hold around two fifths of the sample.

Sorted unstimulated T cells, along with proliferating T cells recovered from mixed lymphocyte reactions, underwent TCRbeta CDR3 sequencing. Fresh whole blood from over eight HLA-typed healthy donors served as the source for isolating PBMCs. The TCR comes from a human donor in good health. This chain is built from TRBV30 and TRBJ2-1, with the D gene uncertain. The material sequenced was CD8+ T cells sorted from blood. The sequenced DNA: TGTGCCTGGAGTCCCCAAGACAATGAGCAGTTCTTC. This gives the protein CAWSPQDNEQFF.